Below, 30 T cell receptor beta chains from the same sample are listed, as sequenced in a study of T cell repertoires in cytomegalovirus infection. MiXCR was run by TCRdb on the reads, yielding one entry per CDR3 protein. Of some 920,000 distinct CDR3 sequences listed, 30% to 40% are singletons. The antigens these receptors bind are not known. The specimen was cultured CD8+ T cells from PBMCs, collected from culture after CMV antigen stimulation. These receptors were collected from a human donor in good health (CMV status not recorded). Some clones in this sample may be carry-over from other donors' samples.

This sequence joins TRBV7-6 and TRBJ1-2, with a possible D match to TRBD1 (5 bases). CDR1 is SGHVS and CDR2 is FNYEAQ in the germline V gene. The length of the CDR3 is 14 residues. Trimming stripped 5 bases from V and 1 base from J, with 11 bases between. The CDR3 spells CASSSPGYNYGYTF. The CDR3 DNA reads as TGTGCCAGCAGCAGCCCAGGGTATAACTATGGCTACACCTTC.

This chain joins TRBV27 and TRBJ2-3; D might be TRBD2 (6 bases). Per germline, CDR1 MNHEY and CDR2 SMNVEV (reference sequence). Trimming cost V 6 bases and J 13 bases, with 17 bases left between them. The CDR3 is made up of 12 amino acids. CDR3: CASSRGGRAEYF. The CDR3 DNA reads TGTGCCAGCAGCCGGGGAGGTAGGGCCGAGTATTTT.

This clonotype was recorded once. CDR3 sequence: CASSPDNRGLGFGYTF. The CDR3 bases are TGTGCCAGCAGCCCCGATAACAGGGGGCTCGGATTTGGCTACACCTTC. The chain carries TRBV6-2 or TRBV6-3 and TRBJ1-2; 9 positions match TRBD1. The CDR3 contains 16 residues. CDR1 and CDR2 (germline): MNHEY, SVGEGT. Trimming removed 6 bases from V and 7 bases from J; junction bases left unmatched: 15.

This clonotype was seen many times. The chain uses TRBV7-9 and TRBJ2-5, with no clear D. The CDR3 spans 15 residues. CDR1 is SEHNR, CDR2 FQNEAQ, per germline (reference sequence). Trimming pared 4 bases from V and 3 bases from J, leaving 15 bases between. CDR3 loop: CASSSDPTVEETQYF. For the CDR3, the DNA is TGTGCCAGCAGCTCAGATCCTACAGTCGAAGAGACCCAGTACTTC.

As for this clonotype: Since a much larger clone is just one base distant, this may be a read error. The chain couples TRBV6-2 or TRBV6-3 to TRBJ1-2; D not resolved. The CDR3 is 17 amino acids. V gave up 5 bases and J gave up 6 bases, with 25 bases separating them. Germline V lookup: CDR1 MNHEY, CDR2 SVGEGT. CDR3 coding DNA: TGTGCCAGCAGTGGGTCGAATAGAGGGCTCACAACCCATGGCTACACCTTC. Translated, it gives CASSGSNRGLTTHGYTF.

This clonotype was observed many times. The chain has TRBV7-8 and TRBJ1-2, with 11 bases matching TRBD1. Germline loops: CDR1 SGHVS, CDR2 FQNEAQ. The junction had 3 bases not matched to a gene; V was cut back by 6 bases and J by 0 bases. This CDR3 is 15 amino acids long. The CDR3 region is CASSWDRGSNYGYTF. The CDR3 nucleotides read TGTGCCAGCAGTTGGGACAGGGGGTCTAACTATGGCTACACCTTC. Using reference TRBV7-8 and TRBJ1-2 for the parts outside the CDR3, the full variable domain is GAGVSQSPRYKVAKRGQDVALRCDPISGHVSLFWYQQALGQGPEFLTYFQNEAQLDKSGLPSDRFFAERPEGSVSTLKIQRTQQEDSAVYLCASSWDRGSNYGYTFGSGTRLTVV.

Regarding this clonotype: The germline gene is not matched at one end of the junction; a read error may be the cause. This chain uses TRBV7-3 with TRBJ2-5; 7 bases line up with TRBD2. The CDR3 runs to 15 residues. Germline CDR1 and CDR2: SGHTA and FQGTGA. The CDR3 nucleotides read TGTGTCAGCAGCCCCTGGGGGGGGACCCAAGAGACCCAGTACTTC. This sequence encodes CVSSPWGGTQETQYF.

This chain uses TRBV20-1 with TRBJ2-1; D may be TRBD2 (6 bases). CDR3 length: 14 residues. Trimming pared 5 bases from V and 2 bases from J, leaving 13 bases between. Germline V gives CDR1 DFQATT, CDR2 SNEGSKA (reference sequence). The CDR3 sequence is CSAFRGVTYNEQFF. Written as DNA, the CDR3 is TGCAGTGCTTTCCGCGGGGTCACCTACAATGAGCAGTTCTTC.

This clonotype turned up a few times. One end of the junction is discordant with germline, which a read error may explain. The rearrangement links TRBV12-3 or TRBV12-4 to TRBJ2-3; D may be TRBD1 or TRBD2 (6 bases each). This CDR3 is 14 amino acids long. The CDR3 protein is CASSRGSDGSGSPF. CDR3 sequence (DNA): TGTGCCAGCAGTAGGGGGTCGGATGGGTCCGGGAGCCCTTTT.

This clonotype was detected only a few times. The CDR3 DNA reads as TGTGCCATCAGTGATACTAGCGGGGCTCGAGAGACCCAGTACTTC. Translation gives CAISDTSGARETQYF. This sequence joins TRBV10-3 and TRBJ2-5, with TRBD2 identical over 10 bases. The germline V gene encodes CDR1 ENHRY and CDR2 SYGVKD. CDR3 length equals 15 residues. J was trimmed by 4 bases and V by 3 bases; bases with no gene match: 5.

Of note for this clonotype: A read error may account for a junction end that differs from germline. The chain links TRBV7-8 to TRBJ1-1, with 7 bases matching TRBD1. Per germline, CDR1 SGHVS and CDR2 FQNEAQ. This CDR3 comprises 15 residues. In DNA, the CDR3 is TGTGCCAACAGCACAGACAGGGCGATGAACACTGAAGCTTTCTTT. Its protein product is CANSTDRAMNTEAFF.

The V and J genes are TRBV7-3 and TRBJ2-3, with D perhaps TRBD2 (5 bases). This CDR3 is built from 14 residues. The germline gives CDR1 SGHTA, CDR2 FQGTGA. V gave up 4 bases and J gave up 4 bases, with 12 bases separating them. The CDR3 loop is CASSSLSGADTQYF. In nucleotides, the CDR3 is TGTGCCAGCAGCTCCCTCTCCGGGGCAGATACGCAGTATTTT.

Turning to this clonotype: This may come from a read error, since a much larger clone is one base off. V is TRBV7-2 and J is TRBJ2-3; D unresolved. CDR1 and CDR2 (germline): SGHTA, FQGNSA. This CDR3 has 16 residues. V was shortened by 6 bases and J by 0 bases, with 16 bases between the two germline ends. This CDR3 is CASRLSWSPSTDTQYF. In nucleotides, the CDR3 is TGTGCCAGCAGGTTATCTTGGTCGCCTAGCACAGATACGCAGTATTTT. Variable domain in full (rest from reference TRBV7-2 and TRBJ2-3): GAGVSQSPSNKVTEKGKDVELRCDPISGHTALYWYRQSLGQGLEFLIYFQGNSAPDKSGLPSDRFSAERTGGSVSTLTIQRTQQEDSAVYLCASRLSWSPSTDTQYFGPGTRLTVL.

Here the CDR3 DNA reads TGTGCCAGCAGTGAGCGGACAGGAGCCTACGAGCAGTACGTC. Its protein product is CASSERTGAYEQYV. The chain uses TRBV6-1 and TRBJ2-7; 7 bases agree with TRBD1. Trimming cost V 3 bases and J 2 bases; bases outside gene matches: 4. CDR1 is MNHNS and CDR2 is SASEGT in the germline V gene. This CDR3 has 14 residues.

V usage is TRBV7-9 and J usage is TRBJ2-1; 10 bases line up with TRBD1. In germline, CDR1 is SEHNR, CDR2 FQNEAQ (reference sequence). The CDR3 has 13 residues. J gave up 9 bases and V 5 bases, and 4 bases lay outside the gene matches. The chain's CDR3 is CASSDRTGGEQFF. As DNA, the CDR3 is TGTGCCAGCAGCGACCGGACAGGGGGTGAGCAGTTCTTC.

This clonotype was detected many times. The chain combines TRBV7-2 with TRBJ2-1; TRBD2 matches at 14 bases. CDR3 length: 18 amino acids. J gave up 2 bases and V 5 bases, and 8 bases lay outside the gene matches. Looked up from germline, CDR1 is SGHTA and CDR2 is FQGNSA. The CDR3: CASSLGTSGGSTYNEQFF. CDR3 coding DNA: TGTGCCAGCAGCCTTGGGACTAGCGGGGGAAGCACCTACAATGAGCAGTTCTTC.

This clonotype has a handful of counts. The genes are TRBV27 and TRBJ1-1; D is possibly TRBD1 (6 bases). With 7 bases removed from V and 4 bases from J, the gap between germline ends came to 19 bases. Germline CDR1 is MNHEY and CDR2 is SMNVEV (reference sequence). The CDR3 length is 15 residues. CDR3 coding DNA: TGTGCCAGCATCAAAGGGGGGGGGAGATTCACTGAAGCTTTCTTT. Translated: CASIKGGGRFTEAFF.

V is TRBV2 and J is TRBJ2-2; TRBD1 is a possible D gene (6 bases). V lost 4 bases and J lost 3, with 12 bases in between. This CDR3 contains 15 residues. Germline V gene lookup returns CDR1 SNHLY and CDR2 FYNNEI. The CDR3 bases are TGTGCCAGCAGTGTTATACAGGGAGACACCGGGGAGCTGTTTTTT. This gives the protein CASSVIQGDTGELFF.

This clonotype was counted at least ten times. The chain couples TRBV7-2 to TRBJ2-7, with D possibly TRBD1 on 5 matching bases. V gave up 1 base and J gave up 12 bases, with 13 bases separating them. CDR1 SGHTA and CDR2 FQGNSA come from the germline V gene. The CDR3 has 12 residues. The CDR3 reads CASSLGQPVVYF. The CDR3 DNA is TGTGCCAGCAGCTTAGGACAGCCGGTGGTGTACTTC.

The chain joins TRBV14 to TRBJ2-3, with 7 bases aligning to TRBD2. The V and J ends lost 2 bases and 6 bases, in that order; junction bases with no gene match: 5. CDR1 and CDR2 from the germline V gene are SGHDN and FVKESK. The CDR3 has 14 residues. Written as DNA, the CDR3 is TGTGCCAGCAGCCAATTGCGGGGGTCCGATACGCAGTATTTT. Residues: CASSQLRGSDTQYF.

Ten or more counts support this clonotype. The chain recombines TRBV27 with TRBJ2-3; D unresolved. The CDR3 is 15 amino acids. Germline-derived CDR1 and CDR2 are MNHEY and SMNVEV (reference sequence). With 3 bases removed from V and 0 bases from J, the gap between germline ends came to 10 bases. CDR3 amino acids: CASSFLGGSTDTQYF. The CDR3 bases are TGTGCCAGCAGTTTCTTAGGTGGGAGCACAGATACGCAGTATTTT.

V is TRBV7-3 and J is TRBJ2-5; 11 bases match TRBD1. The CDR3 consists of 15 residues. V was clipped by 2 bases and J by 5 bases; unmatched bases: 4. The germline V gene encodes CDR1 SGHTA and CDR2 FQGTGA. The CDR3 loop is CASSLGTGGEETQYF. The CDR3 region has the DNA TGTGCCAGCAGCTTAGGGACAGGGGGAGAGGAGACCCAGTACTTC.

The rearrangement joins TRBV4-2 to TRBJ2-3, with TRBD2 matching over 10 bases. The junction had 14 bases not matched to a gene; V was cut back by 4 bases and J by 4 bases. The length of the CDR3 is 18 residues. Germline assignment: CDR1 LGHNA and CDR2 YNFKEQ. The CDR3 sequence is CASSPQALSGGTADTQYF. CDR3 nucleotide sequence: TGTGCCAGCAGCCCTCAGGCACTTAGCGGGGGGACGGCAGATACGCAGTATTTT.

This clonotype was counted many times. Here the CDR3 DNA reads TGTGCCAGCAGTGTAACAGCCTACAATGAGCAGTTCTTC. Encoded protein: CASSVTAYNEQFF. The rearrangement uses TRBV19 and TRBJ2-1; D gene unclear. CDR3 length: 13 residues. Per germline, CDR1 LNHDA and CDR2 SQIVND (reference sequence). Trimming stripped 9 bases from V and 2 bases from J, with 11 bases between.

V is TRBV5-5 and J is TRBJ2-2, with D unresolved. Germline V gives CDR1 SGHKS, CDR2 YYEKEE (reference sequence). CDR3 size: 16 residues. The V end was cut by 1 base, the J end by 2 bases, with 12 bases between. This CDR3 reads CASSLRLYDNTGELFF. Here the CDR3 DNA reads TGTGCCAGCAGCTTGAGGCTATACGACAACACCGGGGAGCTGTTTTTT.

This clonotype came up a few times. The chain uses TRBV27 and TRBJ2-1, with a weak D call TRBD2 (6 bases). Trimming pared 3 bases from V and 0 bases from J, leaving 12 bases between. The CDR3 loop spans 16 amino acids. CDR1 is MNHEY and CDR2 is SMNVEV in the germline V gene (reference sequence). For the CDR3, the DNA is TGTGCCAGCAGTTTCGGGGCGGGGAGCTCCTACAATGAGCAGTTCTTC. Translating it yields CASSFGAGSSYNEQFF.

This clonotype was picked up many times. The gene calls are TRBV7-2 and TRBJ2-2; 12 nucleotides match TRBD2. Germline V gene data show CDR1 as SGHTA and CDR2 as FQGNSA. V lost 2 bases to trimming and J lost 0 bases; unmatched junction nucleotides: 1. This CDR3 region has 17 residues. The CDR3 region is CASSLLAGGPNTGELFF. CDR3 coding DNA: TGTGCCAGCAGCTTACTAGCGGGGGGGCCGAACACCGGGGAGCTGTTTTTT.

The chain carries TRBV9 and TRBJ1-3; TRBD1 matches at 11 bases. This CDR3 has 14 amino acids. The germline V gene encodes CDR1 SGDLS and CDR2 YYNGEE. The junction had 2 bases not matched to a gene; V was cut back by 7 bases and J by 2 bases. The CDR3: CASGDRGAGNTIYF. As DNA, the CDR3 is TGTGCCAGCGGGGACAGGGGGGCTGGAAACACCATATATTTT.

This clonotype occurred a few times. V and J are TRBV27 and TRBJ2-1; D gene unclear. The CDR3 has 12 residues. The germline V gene has CDR1 MNHEY and CDR2 SMNVEV (reference sequence). Trimming shortened V by 6 bases and J by 8 bases, and 11 bases separated the two germline ends. DNA of the CDR3: TGTGCCAGCAGCGACTTGATGGATGAGCAGTTCTTC. Its translation: CASSDLMDEQFF.

A few counts support this clonotype. The chain joins TRBV7-6 to TRBJ2-5; weak D call: TRBD2 (7 bases). CDR1 and CDR2 (germline): SGHVS, FNYEAQ. The V and J ends lost 1 base and 4 bases respectively, with 13 bases between them. The CDR3 runs 15 residues. CDR3 sequence (DNA): TGTGCCAGCAGCTTAGAGGGGGGGCCTGTAGAGACCCAGTACTTC. This encodes CASSLEGGPVETQYF.